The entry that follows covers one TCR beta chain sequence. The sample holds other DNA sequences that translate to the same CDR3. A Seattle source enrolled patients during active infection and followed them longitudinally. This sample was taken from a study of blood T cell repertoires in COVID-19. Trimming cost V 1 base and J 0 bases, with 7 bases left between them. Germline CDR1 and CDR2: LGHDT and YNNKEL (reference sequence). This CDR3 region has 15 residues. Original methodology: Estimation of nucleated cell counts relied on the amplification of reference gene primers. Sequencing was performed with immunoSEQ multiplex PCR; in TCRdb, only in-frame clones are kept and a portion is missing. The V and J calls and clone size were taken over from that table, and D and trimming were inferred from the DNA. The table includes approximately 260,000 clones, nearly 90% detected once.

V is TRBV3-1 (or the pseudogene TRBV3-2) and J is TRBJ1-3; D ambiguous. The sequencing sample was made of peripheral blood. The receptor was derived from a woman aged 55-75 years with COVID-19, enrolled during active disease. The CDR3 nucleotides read TGTGCCAGCAGCCAAGGGCGGAGCTCTGGAAACACCATATATTTT. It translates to CASSQGRSSGNTIYF.